One and the same sample provided the 4 T cell receptor beta chains below, sequenced in a study of T cell changes during pregnancy in multiple sclerosis. Sequencing was performed with immunoSEQ multiplex PCR; in TCRdb, only in-frame clones are kept and a portion is missing. This sample has 25,000 to 30,000 clones, with more than 70% found just once. The source was CD8+ T cells from peripheral blood mononuclear cells, collected after pregnancy. Every receptor here comes from a female donor with multiple sclerosis, enrolled in a pregnancy study.

V gene TRBV11-2 combines with J gene TRBJ2-3; 8 nucleotides line up with TRBD1. J gave up 4 bases and V 0 bases, and 9 bases lay outside the gene matches. The germline V gene has CDR1 SGHAT and CDR2 FQNNGV. The CDR3 runs 17 residues. Written as DNA, the CDR3 is TGTGCCAGCAGCTTAGACGGTTTGGACAGGGCTCCAGATACGCAGTATTTT. Protein: CASSLDGLDRAPDTQYF.

The genes are TRBV9 and TRBJ2-1; TRBD2 matches at 12 bases. CDR3 length equals 16 residues. Germline-derived CDR1 and CDR2 are SGDLS and YYNGEE. V trimming: 6 bases; J trimming: 9 bases; junction bases outside the gene matches: 13. CDR3 in DNA: TGTGCCAGCACCCCCTTTGGGCTAGCGGGGGGGGGTGAGCAGTTCTTC. Amino acids: CASTPFGLAGGGEQFF.

This chain uses TRBV13 with TRBJ2-5; D gene ambiguous. The CDR3 sequence is 14 residues long. Per germline, CDR1 PRHDT and CDR2 FYEKMQ (reference sequence). Trimming shortened V by 4 bases and J by 2 bases, and 11 bases separated the two germline ends. The CDR3 loop reads CASSSLALQETQYF. The CDR3 DNA reads TGTGCCAGCAGCTCCCTGGCCTTACAAGAGACCCAGTACTTC. The full variable domain, its missing parts supplied by reference TRBV13 and TRBJ2-5, is AAGVIQSPRHLIKEKRETATLKCYPIPRHDTVYWYQQGPGQDPQFLISFYEKMQSDKGSIPDRFSAQQFSDYHSELNMSSLELGDSALYFCASSSLALQETQYFGPGTRLLVL.

The chain recombines TRBV11-2 with TRBJ2-3; a possible D gene is TRBD1 (5 bases). There are 14 residues in the CDR3. Trimming cost V 1 base and J 2 bases, with 7 bases left between them. CDR1 and CDR2 (germline): SGHAT, FQNNGV. This chain's CDR3 is CASSLVTDTDTQYF. CDR3 bases: TGTGCCAGCAGCTTAGTGACAGACACAGATACGCAGTATTTT.